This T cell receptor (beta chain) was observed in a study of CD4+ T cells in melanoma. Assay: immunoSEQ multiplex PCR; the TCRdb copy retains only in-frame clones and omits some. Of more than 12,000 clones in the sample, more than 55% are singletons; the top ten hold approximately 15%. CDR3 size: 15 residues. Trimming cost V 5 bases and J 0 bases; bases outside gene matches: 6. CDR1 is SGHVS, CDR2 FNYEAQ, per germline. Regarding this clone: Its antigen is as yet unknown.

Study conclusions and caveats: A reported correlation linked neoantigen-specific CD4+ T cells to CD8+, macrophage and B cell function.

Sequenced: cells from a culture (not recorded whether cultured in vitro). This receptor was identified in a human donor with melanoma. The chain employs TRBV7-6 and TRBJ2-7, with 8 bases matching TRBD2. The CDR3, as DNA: TGTGCCAGCAGCCTGATTAGCGGGGTCTCCTACGAGCAGTACTTC. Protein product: CASSLISGVSYEQYF.